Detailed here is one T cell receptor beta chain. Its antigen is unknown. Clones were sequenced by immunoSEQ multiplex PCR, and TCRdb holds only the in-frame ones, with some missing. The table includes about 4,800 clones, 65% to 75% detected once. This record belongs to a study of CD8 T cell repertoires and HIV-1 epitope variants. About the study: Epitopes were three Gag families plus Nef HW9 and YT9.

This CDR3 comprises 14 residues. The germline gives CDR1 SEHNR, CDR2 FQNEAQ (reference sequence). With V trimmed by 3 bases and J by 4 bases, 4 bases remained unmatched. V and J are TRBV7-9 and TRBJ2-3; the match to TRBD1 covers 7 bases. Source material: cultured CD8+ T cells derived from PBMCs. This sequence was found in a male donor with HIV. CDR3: CASSFSGGADTQYF. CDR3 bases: TGTGCCAGCAGCTTCTCAGGGGGAGCAGATACGCAGTATTTT.